Below, 25 T cell receptor beta chains from the same sample are listed, as sequenced in a study of T-cell memory formation after mild COVID-19 (dated by TCRdb to about 2021). Library construction relied on 5' RACE. The instrument was an Illumina NovaSeq 6000. TCRdb reprocessing: public reads trimmed at Q25 with fastp, clones called with MiXCR, in-frame beta chains kept. Entries that share a CDR3 protein sequence are merged under the most common genes and DNA. The sample table contains about 400,000 distinct CDR3 sequences; only one count was recorded for approximately 15% of them. 20% to 25% of the sample comes from the top ten. The sequenced material came from PBMCs or a T cell subset sorted from them (not recorded which). The source is a man between 18 and 29 years old who had mild COVID-19 (a few samples of this study predate the infection). The sample titles of this study are shuffled in the database, so cell type and time point are left out; the donor was told from shared clones.

This clonotype showed up just once. This chain uses TRBV4-3 with TRBJ1-5; TRBD1 matches at 8 bases. This CDR3 has 17 amino acids. V gave up 1 base and J gave up 8 bases; unmatched junction bases: 13. Germline values: CDR1 LGHNA, CDR2 YSLEER. This chain's CDR3 is CASSQVWTGTLREPQHF. The CDR3 coding sequence is TGCGCCAGCAGCCAAGTTTGGACAGGGACCCTGCGGGAGCCCCAGCATTTT.

This clonotype occurred a few times. The chain is built from TRBV7-8 and TRBJ2-7; the match to TRBD1 covers 9 bases. From germline, CDR1 is SGHVS and CDR2 FQNEAQ. This CDR3 has 20 residues. V trimming: 4 bases; J trimming: 3 bases; junction bases outside the gene matches: 22. In DNA, the CDR3 is TGTGCCAGCAGCTCAACCTCAAGAGTTTTGAGGGACAGGGCGGTCTACGAGCAGTACTTC. Amino acid sequence: CASSSTSRVLRDRAVYEQYF.

The rearrangement uses TRBV5-1 and TRBJ1-1; D is undetermined. The CDR3 has 14 residues. The V and J ends lost 3 bases and 7 bases respectively, with 16 bases between them. CDR1 SGHRS and CDR2 YFSETQ come from the germline V gene. CDR3 sequence reads: CASSWPGGEGEAFF. The DNA for the CDR3 is TGCGCCAGCAGCTGGCCGGGCGGGGAGGGTGAAGCTTTCTTT.

CDR3 DNA: TGTGCCAGCAGTTGGCCGGGACAGGGAGACTATGGCTACACCTTC. Its translation is CASSWPGQGDYGYTF. The chain carries TRBV12-3 or TRBV12-4 and TRBJ1-2, with TRBD1 identical over 9 bases. The CDR3 is 15 residues long. V dropped 4 bases and J dropped 3; count of bases not matched to a gene: 6.

J is TRBJ2-5 and V is TRBV7-8, with D maybe TRBD2 (5 bases). Germline lookup yields CDR1 SGHVS and CDR2 FQNEAQ. This CDR3 has 15 amino acids. V lost 5 bases and J lost 4, with 17 bases in between. This CDR3 is CASSKTASTPETQYF. DNA for the CDR3: TGTGCCAGCAGCAAAACTGCTAGCACCCCAGAGACCCAGTACTTC. Based on the CDR3 plus reference TRBV7-8 and TRBJ2-5, the full variable domain is GAGVSQSPRYKVAKRGQDVALRCDPISGHVSLFWYQQALGQGPEFLTYFQNEAQLDKSGLPSDRFFAERPEGSVSTLKIQRTQQEDSAVYLCASSKTASTPETQYFGPGTRLLVL.

This clonotype was seen a few times. The V call is TRBV12-3 or TRBV12-4, the J call TRBJ1-4; a possible D gene is TRBD1 (5 bases). Trimming shortened V by 8 bases and J by 8 bases, and 24 bases separated the two germline ends. The CDR3 length is 16 residues. CDR3 residues: CASAPSGNGRGEKLFF. The DNA for the CDR3 is TGTGCCAGCGCGCCCTCAGGGAACGGCCGGGGGGAAAAACTGTTTTTT.

The chain has TRBV4-3 and TRBJ2-2, with unresolved D. The ends were cut back, 0 bases at V and 1 base at J, with 12 bases in the middle. The CDR3 has 17 residues. Germline CDR1 LGHNA, CDR2 YSLEER. The CDR3 bases are TGCGCCAGCAGCCAAGAACCCACACGCCGGAACACCGGGGAGCTGTTTTTT. It translates to CASSQEPTRRNTGELFF.

The rearrangement joins TRBV10-2 to TRBJ2-7; unclear D gene. V shed 7 bases and J shed 5 bases, with 9 bases lying between them. The germline gives CDR1 WSHSY, CDR2 SAAADI. The CDR3 totals 11 residues. The CDR3 sequence: CASTFADEQYF. The CDR3 region has the DNA TGCGCCAGCACCTTCGCGGACGAGCAGTACTTC.

The chain has TRBV24-1 and TRBJ1-5, with a weak D call TRBD1 (6 bases). The CDR3 consists of 13 residues. The V and J ends lost 9 bases and 6 bases respectively, with 14 bases between them. Germline V gene lookup returns CDR1 KGHDR and CDR2 SFDVKD. For the CDR3, the DNA is TGTGCCACCCTAACTCGGGGGCGTCAGCCCCAGCATTTT. This encodes CATLTRGRQPQHF.

A few counts support this clonotype. The chain has TRBV18 and TRBJ1-2; the D gene is possibly TRBD1 (5 bases). V was cut by 3 bases and J by 4 bases, with 15 bases left in between. Per germline, CDR1 KGHSH and CDR2 LQKENI. The CDR3 runs 15 residues. This CDR3 is CASSPARDGGYGYTF. The DNA of the CDR3 is TGTGCCAGCTCACCGGCCCGGGACGGCGGCTATGGCTACACCTTC.

This chain joins TRBV28 and TRBJ2-7; D remains ambiguous. This CDR3 is built from 13 residues. Germline CDR1 and CDR2: MDHEN and SYDVKM. V dropped 0 bases and J dropped 5 bases, with 8 bases sitting between them. CDR3 residues: CASSLWGYDEQYV. CDR3 in DNA: TGTGCCAGCAGTTTATGGGGGTATGACGAGCAGTACGTC.

This clonotype has just a few counts. The rearrangement uses TRBV7-2 and TRBJ1-1; possible D gene TRBD1, 6 bases. The CDR3 sequence is 15 residues long. V shed 5 bases and J shed 0 bases, with 13 bases lying between them. Germline V lookup: CDR1 SGHTA, CDR2 FQGNSA. The DNA for the CDR3 is TGTGCCAGCAGCATTCCGGGACATCTGAACACTGAAGCTTTCTTT. Its translation is CASSIPGHLNTEAFF. Using reference TRBV7-2 and TRBJ1-1 for the parts outside the CDR3, the full variable domain is GAGVSQSPSNKVTEKGKDVELRCDPISGHTALYWYRQSLGQGLEFLIYFQGNSAPDKSGLPSDRFSAERTGGSVSTLTIQRTQQEDSAVYLCASSIPGHLNTEAFFGQGTRLTVV.

The chain is built from TRBV15 and TRBJ2-2; 7 nucleotides match TRBD2. Trimming at V came to 4 bases and at J to 4 bases, leaving 6 bases not matched to a gene. The CDR3 consists of 15 residues. Looked up from germline, CDR1 is LNHNV and CDR2 is YYDKDF (reference sequence). The CDR3 coding sequence is TGTGCCACCAGCATGGCTAGCGGTCCCACCGGGGAGCTGTTTTTT. Residues: CATSMASGPTGELFF.

This clonotype was seen more than once but under ten times. This chain uses TRBV30 with TRBJ2-7, with a possible D match to TRBD1 (6 bases). V was clipped by 4 bases and J by 3 bases, with 16 bases between them. This CDR3 is 14 amino acids long. Per the germline V gene, CDR1 is GTSNPN and CDR2 is SVGIG (reference sequence). For the CDR3, the DNA is TGTGCCTGGACCGGGACATCCTTCGGCTACGAGCAGTACTTC. This sequence encodes CAWTGTSFGYEQYF.

There are many counts of this clonotype. This chain joins TRBV7-2 and TRBJ2-4; 9 bases align to TRBD1. Germline loops: CDR1 SGHTA, CDR2 FQGNSA. V was clipped by 1 base and J by 8 bases; unmatched bases: 3. This CDR3 has 14 residues. CDR3 amino acids: CASSLGQGEDIQYF. The DNA of the CDR3 is TGTGCCAGCAGCTTAGGACAGGGGGAGGACATTCAGTACTTC.

This clonotype was observed a few times. J is TRBJ2-2 and V is TRBV29-1; D unclear. The CDR3 is 12 residues long. V was cut by 3 bases and J by 5 bases, with 7 bases left in between. CDR1 and CDR2 from the germline V gene are SQVTM and ANQGSEA. Here the CDR3 reads CSVDWGTGELFF. The CDR3 DNA is TGCAGCGTTGATTGGGGTACCGGGGAGCTGTTTTTT.

A few counts support this clonotype. This rearrangement joins TRBV27 to TRBJ1-5; D possibly corresponds to TRBD1 (5 bases). V dropped 4 bases and J dropped 5 bases, with 9 bases sitting between them. This CDR3 spans 13 amino acids. Germline CDR1 and CDR2: MNHEY and SMNVEV (reference sequence). The CDR3 DNA reads as TGTGCCAGCAGTTCGACAGAGGATCAGCCCCAGCATTTT. It encodes CASSSTEDQPQHF.

The chain links TRBV29-1 to TRBJ2-1; D remains ambiguous. The CDR3 is 14 residues long. Trimming removed 4 bases from V and 1 base from J, with 11 bases in between. Germline V gives CDR1 SQVTM, CDR2 ANQGSEA. The CDR3 nucleotides read TGCAGCGTTGCGGCGCCTAAATCCTACAATGAGCAGTTCTTC. Translating gives CSVAAPKSYNEQFF.

Written as DNA, the CDR3 is TGTGCCAGCACCCCGGTAAGCTCCTACAATGAGCAGTTCTTC. As protein: CASTPVSSYNEQFF. This chain joins TRBV6-5 and TRBJ2-1; D unclear. Trimming pared 7 bases from V and 0 bases from J, leaving 10 bases between. CDR3 length equals 14 residues. CDR1 is MNHEY, CDR2 SVGAGI, per germline.

The CDR3 sequence: CASSSENQGWGDTQYF. CDR3 DNA sequence: TGCGCCAGCAGCTCTGAAAACCAGGGATGGGGCGATACGCAGTATTTT. This chain connects TRBV5-1 to TRBJ2-3; possible D gene TRBD1, 5 bases. The germline gives CDR1 SGHRS, CDR2 YFSETQ. V lost 3 bases and J lost 6, with 20 bases in between. This CDR3 is built from 16 residues.

CDR3 bases: TGTGCCAGCTCACCACAAACGGGGAAGCAGCCCCAGCATTTT. Amino acid sequence: CASSPQTGKQPQHF. The chain links TRBV18 to TRBJ1-5; D remains unclear. The V gene lost 1 base and the J gene lost 7 bases, with 11 bases spanning the gap. The length of the CDR3 is 14 residues. Germline V gene sequence: CDR1 KGHSH, CDR2 LQKENI.

This clonotype was counted between two and nine times. The chain is built from TRBV4-3 and TRBJ2-3; D is unresolved. CDR1 and CDR2 (germline): LGHNA, YSLEER. This CDR3 spans 14 amino acids. V lost 0 bases to trimming and J lost 0 bases, with 4 bases between them. The CDR3 DNA reads as TGCGCCAGCAGCCAAGAATGGAGCACAGATACGCAGTATTTT. The encoded protein is CASSQEWSTDTQYF.

This clonotype came up a few times. The J gene is TRBJ2-3, the V gene TRBV10-3; D call uncertain. The CDR3 consists of 12 residues. CDR1 is ENHRY, CDR2 SYGVKD, per germline. Trimming pared 0 bases from V and 4 bases from J, leaving 2 bases between. The CDR3 DNA follows: TGTGCCATCAGTGAGTCGTCAGATACGCAGTATTTT. Translating gives CAISESSDTQYF.

This clonotype appeared a few times. The chain recombines TRBV5-5 with TRBJ1-6; 9 nucleotides align to TRBD1. There are 15 residues in the CDR3. V trimming: 0 bases; J trimming: 9 bases; junction bases outside the gene matches: 4. Germline values: CDR1 SGHKS, CDR2 YYEKEE (reference sequence). CDR3 sequence (DNA): TGTGCCAGCAGCTTGGTGGGACAGGGCAGTTCACCCCTCCACTTT. Protein product: CASSLVGQGSSPLHF. Variable domain in full (rest from reference TRBV5-5 and TRBJ1-6): DAGVTQSPTHLIKTRGQQVTLRCSPISGHKSVSWYQQVLGQGPQFIFQYYEKEERGRGNFPDRFSARQFPNYSSELNVNALLLGDSALYLCASSLVGQGSSPLHFGNGTRLTVT.

This clonotype was seen a handful of times. The chain links TRBV7-2 to TRBJ2-7; D is perhaps TRBD1 or TRBD2 (5 bases each). This CDR3 is built from 14 residues. Looked up from germline, CDR1 is SGHTA and CDR2 is FQGNSA. The V end lost 8 bases, the J end lost 5 bases, and 19 bases lay between the germline ends. The CDR3 loop reads CASGGPIPAHEQYF. CDR3 bases: TGTGCCAGCGGGGGTCCCATTCCGGCCCACGAGCAGTACTTC.